This T cell receptor (beta chain) was observed in a study of T cell changes during pregnancy in multiple sclerosis (dated by TCRdb to about 2019). For the wider study: In women with multiple sclerosis, the researchers looked at how the T cell repertoire shifted as pregnancy progressed.

The library was produced with the immunoSEQ multiplex PCR assay. The source is immuneACCESS, and TCRdb retained only in-frame sequences with V and J called. Part of the clones is not carried over; for the studies checked, unresolved V genes explain less than half of this, and the remainder is unexplained. Present in this sample are 85,000 to 110,000 clones, 85% to 95% of which were seen just once. Around 0.92% of the sample comes from the top ten. V and J are trimmed by 4 bases and 3 bases, and the gene matches miss 4 bases of the junction. Including cysteine and phenylalanine, the CDR3 has 14 amino acids. Of all the DNA, just the CDR3 is kept, 42 bases in frame from base 1. CDR1 and CDR2 were assigned from the germline V gene as SGHTA and FQGNSA. Of note for this clone: Which antigen it targets is not known. No much larger clone exists at a distance of one base, and base qualities are not known.

The sequenced sample was peripheral blood, obtained after pregnancy. The receptor's source is a female donor with multiple sclerosis, enrolled in a pregnancy study. The sequence links TRBV7-2 to TRBJ2-7; a stretch of 9 junction bases matches TRBD1. The encoded CDR3 is CASSSRDRDYEQYF. The nucleotide sequence reads as follows: TGTGCCAGCAGCTCCCGGGACAGGGACTACGAGCAGTACTTC.